Described below is a single TCR beta chain sequence and its context. After removal of 1 base from V and 5 bases from J, the junction contained 4 bases not matched to a gene. Germline CDR1 and CDR2: SGHAT and FQNNGV. The CDR3 is made up of 15 amino acids. The entry originates in a study of blood T cell repertoires in COVID-19. About the study: T cells, B-cell-depleted T cells, or PBMCs provided the cDNA or gDNA that served as material.

Some clones are missing from TCRdb's copy, which holds only in-frame ones; the method was immunoSEQ multiplex PCR. The sample lists under 300,000 clones; roughly nine tenths were seen once. The chain combines TRBV11-2 with TRBJ2-1; 8 bases are shared with TRBD2. This sequence originates from a man aged 60 to 69 with acute or convalescent COVID-19. Sequencing input: peripheral blood. DNA of the CDR3: TGTGCCAGCAGCTTAGGTAGCGGGGTAAACAATGAGCAGTTCTTC. It encodes CASSLGSGVNNEQFF.